This T cell receptor (beta chain) was captured by sequencing in a study of immune cell composition in non-small cell lung cancer. Genomic DNA came from frozen unsorted single-cell suspensions. Here immunoSEQ multiplex PCR was the method, and the copy in TCRdb shows in-frame clones only, minus some. Here the sample spans several thousand clones, 60% to 70% being singletons. The sequenced sample consisted of lung tumor tissue. This TCR came from a human donor with non-small cell lung cancer.

Here the CDR3 DNA reads TGTGCCAGCAGCTTGGTGTCAGGGGAAACCGGGGAGCTGTTTTTT. Translated, it gives CASSLVSGETGELFF. This chain uses TRBV5-4 with TRBJ2-2; a possible D gene is TRBD1 (6 bases). V lost 0 bases to trimming and J lost 5 bases, with 11 bases between them. CDR1 and CDR2 (germline): SGHNT, YYREEE (reference sequence). The CDR3 sequence is 15 residues long.